These 24 T cell receptor beta chains were all obtained from the same sample, sequenced in a study of blood T cell repertoires in COVID-19. The repertoire was sequenced with immunoSEQ multiplex PCR; TCRdb's copy has only in-frame clones and lacks some. The sample has 50,000 to 75,000 clones, less than 75% seen once. Sample: peripheral blood. These receptors came from a woman between 45 and 65 years old with active or convalescent COVID-19.

The table lists this clone with a few counts. The chain joins TRBV5-4 to TRBJ2-1; TRBD2 agrees at 8 bases. The CDR3 totals 15 residues. CDR1 and CDR2 (germline): SGHNT, YYREEE (reference sequence). The V gene end was trimmed by 2 bases and the J gene end by 7 bases; junction bases not matched to a gene: 8. CDR3 sequence (DNA): TGTGCCAGCAGCTTCGGACTAGCCGGGGGTAATGAGCAGTTCTTC. Protein: CASSFGLAGGNEQFF.

The table lists this clone with many counts. J is TRBJ2-5 and V is TRBV24-1; 8 bases fit TRBD1. The CDR3 contains 14 residues. Trimming removed 3 bases from V and 6 bases from J; junction bases left unmatched: 5. The V gene's germline CDR1 is KGHDR and CDR2 SFDVKD. As DNA, the CDR3 is TGTGCCACCAGTGATCCTGGGACAGGCAAGACCCAGTACTTC. Protein: CATSDPGTGKTQYF.

The chain combines TRBV18 with TRBJ2-5, with 12 positions matching TRBD1. The ends lost 3 bases at V and 5 bases at J; junction bases unmatched: 4. Germline V CDR1 and CDR2: KGHSH, LQKENI. This CDR3 comprises 15 residues. The CDR3 region has the DNA TGTGCCAGCTCACCGGGACAGGGGGCGAGGGAGACCCAGTACTTC. As protein: CASSPGQGARETQYF.

This clone was observed once. V and J are TRBV27 and TRBJ1-4; a possible D gene is TRBD1 (5 bases). V was shortened by 4 bases and J by 8 bases, with 14 bases between the two germline ends. This CDR3 has 14 amino acids. Germline V gene lookup returns CDR1 MNHEY and CDR2 SMNVEV (reference sequence). The chain's CDR3 is CASSSGGVDEKLFF. Written as DNA, the CDR3 is TGTGCCAGCAGTTCGGGGGGGGTGGACGAAAAACTGTTTTTT.

The chain employs TRBV7-7 and TRBJ2-5; 15 bases map to TRBD2. The CDR3 has 16 amino acids. After removal of 5 bases from V and 5 bases from J, the junction contained 6 bases not matched to a gene. CDR1 is SSHAT and CDR2 is FNYEAQ in the germline V gene (reference sequence). The CDR3 is CASSRGLAGGGETQYF. The CDR3 DNA reads TGTGCCAGCAGCAGGGGACTAGCGGGAGGTGGGGAGACCCAGTACTTC.

The chain employs TRBV5-4 and TRBJ2-7; no reliable D call. Trimming removed 2 bases from V and 4 bases from J, with 4 bases in between. This CDR3 spans 11 amino acids. The germline V gene encodes CDR1 SGHNT and CDR2 YYREEE (reference sequence). The CDR3 DNA reads as TGTGCCAGCAGCTTCCAGTACGAGCAGTACTTC. Residues: CASSFQYEQYF.

The CDR3 region has the DNA TGTGCCAGCAGCCAGCCGGCTAGCGGCTCCTACGAGCAGTACTTC. Translated, it gives CASSQPASGSYEQYF. The genes are TRBV3-1 (or the pseudogene TRBV3-2) and TRBJ2-7, with TRBD2 matching over 7 bases. CDR3 length: 15 residues. CDR1 LGHDT and CDR2 YNNKEL come from the germline V gene (reference sequence). The J segment lost 0 bases and the V segment lost 3 bases, leaving 5 bases of the junction unmatched.

V gene TRBV21-1 combines with J gene TRBJ2-7; the listed D gene, TRBD2, was not tested against the DNA. TRBV21-1 is flagged as a pseudogene. The CDR3 sequence is 20 residues long. CDR3 protein: CASSEKAGGLAGSLSYEQYF. The CDR3 DNA is TGTGCCAGCAGCGAAAAAGCGGGGGGACTAGCGGGATCCCTCTCCTACGAGCAGTACTTC.

The chain joins TRBV3-1 (or the pseudogene TRBV3-2) to TRBJ2-7; a possible D gene is TRBD2 (5 bases). The germline V and J ends were trimmed by 3 bases and 1 base, with 13 bases remaining between them. The germline V gene has CDR1 LGHDT and CDR2 YNNKEL (reference sequence). CDR3 length equals 15 residues. The CDR3 nucleotides are TGTGCCAGCAGCCAGGGTATAGCGCAATCCTACGAGCAGTACTTC. This encodes CASSQGIAQSYEQYF.

V usage is TRBV18 and J usage is TRBJ1-1; D gene uncertain. Trimming cost V 6 bases and J 1 base, with 15 bases left between them. This CDR3 is built from 15 residues. CDR1 and CDR2 from the germline V gene are KGHSH and LQKENI. CDR3 DNA: TGTGCCAGCTCTCTCACAGATTTGGAGAACACTGAAGCTTTCTTT. As protein: CASSLTDLENTEAFF.

V gene TRBV5-6 combines with J gene TRBJ1-1; D unresolved. The germline V and J ends were trimmed by 3 bases and 3 bases, with 12 bases remaining between them. Germline V gives CDR1 SGHDT, CDR2 YYEEEE. The length of the CDR3 is 14 residues. The CDR3 is CASSWPTEDTEAFF. CDR3 sequence (DNA): TGTGCCAGCAGCTGGCCTACGGAGGACACTGAAGCTTTCTTT.

V is TRBV19 and J is TRBJ2-2; 10 bases are shared with TRBD2. CDR1 and CDR2 (germline): LNHDA, SQIVND (reference sequence). The CDR3 totals 17 residues. V trimming: 5 bases; J trimming: 0 bases; junction bases outside the gene matches: 6. The CDR3 nucleotides are TGTGCCAGTAGTGGGATAGCGGGAGGCGCGAACACCGGGGAGCTGTTTTTT. It yields the protein CASSGIAGGANTGELFF.

The V gene is TRBV10-2, the J gene TRBJ2-1; D is uncertain. The V gene's germline CDR1 is WSHSY and CDR2 SAAADI. V gave up 7 bases and J gave up 7 bases, with 14 bases separating them. The CDR3 is 13 residues long. CDR3 region: CASNSNGRNEQFF. The CDR3 bases are TGCGCCAGCAACTCGAACGGTAGAAATGAGCAGTTCTTC.

This chain links TRBV11-3 with TRBJ2-1, with 8 bases fitting TRBD2. CDR3 length equals 15 residues. Per the germline V gene, CDR1 is SGHNT and CDR2 is YENEEA. Trimming removed 4 bases from V and 0 bases from J; junction bases left unmatched: 2. This CDR3 reads CASSYSGNSYNEQFF. The CDR3 DNA reads TGTGCCAGCAGCTATAGCGGGAACTCCTACAATGAGCAGTTCTTC.

This clone showed up just a few times. The chain combines TRBV15 with TRBJ2-5; a possible D gene is TRBD2 (5 bases). The germline V and J ends were trimmed by 1 base and 3 bases, with 12 bases remaining between them. This CDR3 is built from 15 residues. CDR1 LNHNV and CDR2 YYDKDF come from the germline V gene (reference sequence). This chain's CDR3 is CATSRAGSDEETQYF. CDR3 sequence (DNA): TGTGCCACCAGCAGAGCGGGAAGCGACGAAGAGACCCAGTACTTC.

J is TRBJ2-1 and V is TRBV3-1 (or the pseudogene TRBV3-2), with D maybe TRBD2 (5 bases). Trimming removed 4 bases from V and 2 bases from J, with 12 bases in between. CDR3 length equals 15 residues. Germline V lookup: CDR1 LGHDT, CDR2 YNNKEL (reference sequence). CDR3 DNA: TGTGCCAGCAGCCCGGACTGGACGACCTACAATGAGCAGTTCTTC. Its translation: CASSPDWTTYNEQFF.

The J gene is TRBJ2-2, the V gene TRBV3-1 (or the pseudogene TRBV3-2), with 8 bases fitting TRBD1. The CDR3 totals 16 residues. In germline, CDR1 is LGHDT, CDR2 YNNKEL (reference sequence). Unmatched junction bases numbered 8, after V lost 4 bases and J lost 4 bases. The CDR3 DNA reads TGTGCCAGCAGCCGCGAGGCAGGGGGCCTCACCGGGGAGCTGTTTTTT. As protein: CASSREAGGLTGELFF.

The chain carries TRBV2 and TRBJ1-4, with 7 bases fitting TRBD1. V was clipped by 7 bases and J by 8 bases; unmatched bases: 13. Looked up from germline, CDR1 is SNHLY and CDR2 is FYNNEI. The CDR3 is 15 amino acids. The CDR3 bases are TGTGCCAGCACCGGCGATAAAGGGGGCTCGGAAAAACTGTTTTTT. Protein sequence: CASTGDKGGSEKLFF.

The chain couples TRBV10-3 to TRBJ2-1; 10 positions match TRBD2. Germline V lookup: CDR1 ENHRY, CDR2 SYGVKD. With 10 bases clipped from V and 5 bases from J, the junction kept 11 bases outside the gene matches. This CDR3 contains 15 residues. For the CDR3, the DNA is TGTGCCACCGCAGATAGCGGGAGGACAGACAATGAGCAGTTCTTC. Translating gives CATADSGRTDNEQFF.

V and J are TRBV6-6 and TRBJ1-4; D is undetermined. Trimming cost V 5 bases and J 4 bases, with 8 bases left between them. Germline CDR1 MNHNY, CDR2 SVGAGI (reference sequence). CDR3 length equals 13 residues. CDR3 protein: CASSDRLNEKLFF. Written as DNA, the CDR3 is TGTGCCAGCAGTGACCGACTTAATGAAAAACTGTTTTTT.

The rearrangement uses TRBV24-1 and TRBJ1-6; 7 bases are a match to TRBD1. CDR1 is KGHDR and CDR2 is SFDVKD in the germline V gene. J was trimmed by 4 bases and V by 10 bases; bases with no gene match: 3. This CDR3 comprises 13 residues. This CDR3 reads CATSGGYNSPLHF. In DNA, the CDR3 is TGTGCCACGTCAGGGGGATATAATTCACCCCTCCACTTT.

The chain recombines TRBV24-1 with TRBJ1-5; D not resolved. Germline CDR1 reads KGHDR; CDR2 reads SFDVKD. The CDR3 extends over 15 amino acids. With 4 bases removed from V and 0 bases from J, the gap between germline ends came to 9 bases. CDR3 in DNA: TGTGCCACCAGTGACGCGACGGGTAGCAATCAGCCCCAGCATTTT. Its protein product is CATSDATGSNQPQHF.

This clone was detected once. The chain combines TRBV7-8 with TRBJ2-7; 10 positions match TRBD1. CDR3 length: 14 residues. Germline V gives CDR1 SGHVS, CDR2 FQNEAQ. V lost 2 bases and J lost 6; bases outside the gene matches: 4. CDR3 in amino acids: CASSLFGQGGEQYF. The CDR3 bases are TGTGCCAGCAGCTTATTCGGACAGGGGGGCGAGCAGTACTTC.

The chain is built from TRBV27 and TRBJ2-7; 11 bases map to TRBD2. V was pared by 10 bases and J by 2 bases, with 7 bases of the junction left unmatched. Germline V CDR1 and CDR2: MNHEY, SMNVEV (reference sequence). The CDR3 is 14 amino acids. This chain's CDR3 is CATSTSGIPYEQYF. The CDR3 DNA reads as TGTGCCACCTCGACTAGCGGGATTCCCTACGAGCAGTACTTC.